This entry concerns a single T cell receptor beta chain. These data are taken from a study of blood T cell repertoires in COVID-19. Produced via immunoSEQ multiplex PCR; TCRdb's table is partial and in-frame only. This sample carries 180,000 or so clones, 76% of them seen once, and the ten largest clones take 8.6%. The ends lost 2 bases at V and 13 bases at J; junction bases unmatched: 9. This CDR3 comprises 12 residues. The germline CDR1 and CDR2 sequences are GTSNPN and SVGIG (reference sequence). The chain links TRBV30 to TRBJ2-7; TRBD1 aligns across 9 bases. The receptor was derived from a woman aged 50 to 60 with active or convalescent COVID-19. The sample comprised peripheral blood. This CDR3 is CAWSTTGTGLYF. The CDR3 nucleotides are TGTGCCTGGAGTACAACCGGGACAGGGCTATACTTC.